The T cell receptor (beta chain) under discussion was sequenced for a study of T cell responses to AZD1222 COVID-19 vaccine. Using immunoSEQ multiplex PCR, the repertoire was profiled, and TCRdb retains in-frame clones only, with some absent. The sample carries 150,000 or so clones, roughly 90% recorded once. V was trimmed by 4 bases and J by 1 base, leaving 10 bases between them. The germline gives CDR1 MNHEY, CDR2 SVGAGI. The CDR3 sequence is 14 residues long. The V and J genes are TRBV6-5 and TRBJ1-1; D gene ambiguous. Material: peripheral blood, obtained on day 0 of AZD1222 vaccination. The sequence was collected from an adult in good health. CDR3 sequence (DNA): TGTGCCAGCAGTTCCGGAATGGGGAACACTGAAGCTTTCTTT. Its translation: CASSSGMGNTEAFF.